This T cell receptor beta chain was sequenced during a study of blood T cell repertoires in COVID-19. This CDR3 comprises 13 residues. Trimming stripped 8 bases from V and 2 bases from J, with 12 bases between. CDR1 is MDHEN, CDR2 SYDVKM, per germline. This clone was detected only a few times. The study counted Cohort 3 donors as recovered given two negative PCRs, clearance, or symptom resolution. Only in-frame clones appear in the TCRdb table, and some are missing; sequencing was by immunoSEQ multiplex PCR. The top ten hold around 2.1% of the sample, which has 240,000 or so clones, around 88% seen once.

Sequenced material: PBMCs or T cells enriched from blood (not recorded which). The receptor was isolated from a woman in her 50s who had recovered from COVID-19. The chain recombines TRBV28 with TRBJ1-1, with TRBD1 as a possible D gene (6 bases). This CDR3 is CASQGPRNTEAFF. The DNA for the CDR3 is TGTGCCAGCCAGGGGCCGAGAAACACTGAAGCTTTCTTT.